This T cell receptor beta chain was obtained from a study of shared clonotypes between healthy human individuals. About this clone itself: Its target is not known.

Libraries were prepared by immunoSEQ multiplex PCR; TCRdb keeps only in-frame clonotypes and omits some of them. This table has millions of clones, 85% to 95% appearing once. Study-level points and caveats: Exclusively blood specimens were collected; tissue repertoires likely differ.

Donors were healthy HIV-negative adults without recently reported acute infections or vaccinations. This CDR3 contains 15 residues. The junction had 7 bases not matched to a gene; V was cut back by 3 bases and J by 7 bases. Germline loops: CDR1 SGDLS, CDR2 YYNGEE. The chain uses TRBV9 and TRBJ2-1, with 10 positions matching TRBD2. Sequenced input: naive CD4+ T cells sorted from blood. Specified subset: CD45RA+ positively selected. This TCR was sampled from a man aged 18 to 30 in good health. The DNA for the CDR3 is TGTGCCAGCAGCGGCTCTAGCGGGAGTTGGAATGAGCAGTTCTTC. It yields the protein CASSGSSGSWNEQFF.